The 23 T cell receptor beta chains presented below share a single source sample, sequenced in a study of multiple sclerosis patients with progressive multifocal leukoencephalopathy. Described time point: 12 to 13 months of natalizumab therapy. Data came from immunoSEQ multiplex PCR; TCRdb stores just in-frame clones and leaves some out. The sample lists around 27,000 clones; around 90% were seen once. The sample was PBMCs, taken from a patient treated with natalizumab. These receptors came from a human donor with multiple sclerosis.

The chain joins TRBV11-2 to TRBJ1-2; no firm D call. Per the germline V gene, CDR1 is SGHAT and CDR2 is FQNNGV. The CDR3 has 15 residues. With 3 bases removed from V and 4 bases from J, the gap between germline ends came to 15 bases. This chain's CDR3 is CASSFTRGRSYGYTF. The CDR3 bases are TGTGCCAGCAGCTTTACTCGTGGCCGGAGCTATGGCTACACCTTC.

CDR3 in amino acids: CAWDPGTGALTGELFF. The CDR3 region has the DNA TGTGCCTGGGACCCCGGGACAGGGGCCCTCACCGGGGAGCTGTTTTTT. The chain combines TRBV30 with TRBJ2-2; the match to TRBD1 covers 10 bases. Germline loops: CDR1 GTSNPN, CDR2 SVGIG (reference sequence). This CDR3 comprises 16 residues. V shed 5 bases, J shed 4 bases, and the junction held 10 bases outside the gene matches.

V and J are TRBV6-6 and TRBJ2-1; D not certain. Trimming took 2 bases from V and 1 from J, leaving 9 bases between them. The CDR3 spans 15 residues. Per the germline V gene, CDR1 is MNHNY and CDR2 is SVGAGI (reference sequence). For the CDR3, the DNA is TGTGCCAGCAGTTACGAGTCAGGATCCTACAATGAGCAGTTCTTC. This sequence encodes CASSYESGSYNEQFF.

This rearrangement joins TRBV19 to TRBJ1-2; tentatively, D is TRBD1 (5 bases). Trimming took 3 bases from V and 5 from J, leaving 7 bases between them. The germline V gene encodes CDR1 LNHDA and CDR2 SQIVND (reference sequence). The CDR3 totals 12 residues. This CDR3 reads CASSIAGYGYTF. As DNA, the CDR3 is TGTGCCAGTAGTATCGCAGGGTATGGCTACACCTTC.

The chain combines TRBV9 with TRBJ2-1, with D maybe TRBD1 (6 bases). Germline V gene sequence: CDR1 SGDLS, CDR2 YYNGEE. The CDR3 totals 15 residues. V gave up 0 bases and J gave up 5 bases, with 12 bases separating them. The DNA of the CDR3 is TGTGCCAGCAGCGTAGGGCAGGGGAAACACAATGAGCAGTTCTTC. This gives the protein CASSVGQGKHNEQFF.

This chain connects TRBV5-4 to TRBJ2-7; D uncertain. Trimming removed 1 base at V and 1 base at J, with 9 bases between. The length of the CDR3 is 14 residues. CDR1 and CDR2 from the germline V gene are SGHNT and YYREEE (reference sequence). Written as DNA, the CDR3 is TGTGCCAGCAGCTTGAAAGGGATTTCCTACGAGCAGTACTTC. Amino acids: CASSLKGISYEQYF.

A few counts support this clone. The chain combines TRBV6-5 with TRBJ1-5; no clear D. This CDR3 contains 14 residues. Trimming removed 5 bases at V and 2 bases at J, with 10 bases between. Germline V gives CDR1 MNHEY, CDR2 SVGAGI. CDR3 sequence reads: CASSDNTGNQPQHF. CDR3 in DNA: TGTGCCAGCAGTGACAACACGGGCAATCAGCCCCAGCATTTT.

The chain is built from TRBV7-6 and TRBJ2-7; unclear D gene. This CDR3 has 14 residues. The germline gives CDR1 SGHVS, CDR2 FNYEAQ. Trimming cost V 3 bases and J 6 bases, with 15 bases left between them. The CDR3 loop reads CASSFSGPYAEQYF. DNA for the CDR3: TGTGCCAGCAGCTTTTCAGGCCCCTACGCCGAGCAGTACTTC.

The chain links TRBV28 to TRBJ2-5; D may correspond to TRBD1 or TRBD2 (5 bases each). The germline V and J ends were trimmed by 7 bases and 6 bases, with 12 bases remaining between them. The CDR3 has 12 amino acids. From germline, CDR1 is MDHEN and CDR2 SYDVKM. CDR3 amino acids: CASNGGGKTQYF. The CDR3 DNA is TGTGCCAGCAATGGGGGTGGGAAGACCCAGTACTTC.

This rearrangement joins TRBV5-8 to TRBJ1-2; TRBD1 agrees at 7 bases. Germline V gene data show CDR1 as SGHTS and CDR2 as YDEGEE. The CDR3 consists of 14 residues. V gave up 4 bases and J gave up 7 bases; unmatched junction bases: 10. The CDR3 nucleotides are TGTGCCAGCAGCCTGACAGGGATGGTTCTTGGCTACACCTTC. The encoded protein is CASSLTGMVLGYTF.

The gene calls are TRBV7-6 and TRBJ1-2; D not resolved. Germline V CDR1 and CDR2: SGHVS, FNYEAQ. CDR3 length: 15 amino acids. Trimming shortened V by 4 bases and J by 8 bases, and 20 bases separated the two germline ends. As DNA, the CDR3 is TGTGCCAGCAGCTCAGCGGAGATAGGGTTTGGCGGCTACACCTTC. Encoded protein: CASSSAEIGFGGYTF.

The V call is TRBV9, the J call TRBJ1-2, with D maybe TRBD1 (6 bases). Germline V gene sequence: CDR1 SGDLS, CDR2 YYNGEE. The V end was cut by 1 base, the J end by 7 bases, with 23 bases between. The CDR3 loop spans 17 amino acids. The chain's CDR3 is CASSVNTLQGKNGGYTF. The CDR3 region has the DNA TGTGCCAGCAGCGTAAACACCTTACAGGGAAAGAACGGTGGCTACACCTTC. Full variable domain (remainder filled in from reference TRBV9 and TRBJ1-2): DSGVTQTPKHLITATGQRVTLRCSPRSGDLSVYWYQQSLDQGLQFLIQYYNGEERAKGNILERFSAQQFPDLHSELNLSSLELGDSALYFCASSVNTLQGKNGGYTFGSGTRLTVV.

The CDR3 loop reads CASSYGSDRYGYTF. The DNA for the CDR3 is TGTGCCAGCAGTTACGGGAGCGACCGCTATGGCTACACCTTC. The chain combines TRBV6-5 with TRBJ1-2, with D unclear. The CDR3 consists of 14 residues. Germline V gene data show CDR1 as MNHEY and CDR2 as SVGAGI. Between the trimmed V and J ends, which lost 2 bases and 4 bases, there was a span of 11 bases.

DNA for the CDR3: TGCAGCGTTCCGAGTTTTAGCACAGATACGCAGTATTTT. This encodes CSVPSFSTDTQYF. V gene TRBV29-1 combines with J gene TRBJ2-3, with D unclear. V was cut by 5 bases and J by 0 bases, with 9 bases left in between. Germline CDR1 is SQVTM and CDR2 is ANQGSEA. The CDR3 contains 13 residues.

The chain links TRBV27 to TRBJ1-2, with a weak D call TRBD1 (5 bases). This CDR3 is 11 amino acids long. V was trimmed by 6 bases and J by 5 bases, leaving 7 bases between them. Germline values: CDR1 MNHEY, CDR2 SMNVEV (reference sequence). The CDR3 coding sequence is TGTGCCAGCAGCGCAGGGTATGGCTACACCTTC. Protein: CASSAGYGYTF.

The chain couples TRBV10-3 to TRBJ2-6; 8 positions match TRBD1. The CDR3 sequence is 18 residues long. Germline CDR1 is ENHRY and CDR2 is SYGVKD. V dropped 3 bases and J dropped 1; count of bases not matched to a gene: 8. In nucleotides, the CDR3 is TGTGCCATCAGTGACCTATGGACAGGGCTATCTGGGGCCAACGTCCTGACTTTC. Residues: CAISDLWTGLSGANVLTF.

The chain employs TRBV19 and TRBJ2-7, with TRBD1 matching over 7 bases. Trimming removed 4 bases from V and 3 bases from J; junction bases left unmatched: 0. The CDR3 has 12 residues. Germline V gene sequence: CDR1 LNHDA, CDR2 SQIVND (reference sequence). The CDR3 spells CASSTGGYEQYF. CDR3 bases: TGTGCCAGTAGTACAGGGGGCTACGAGCAGTACTTC. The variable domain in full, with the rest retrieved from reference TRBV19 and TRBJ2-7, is DGGITQSPKYLFRKEGQNVTLSCEQNLNHDAMYWYRQDPGQGLRLIYYSQIVNDFQKGDIAEGYSVSREKKESFPLTVTSAQKNPTAFYLCASSTGGYEQYFGPGTRLTVT.

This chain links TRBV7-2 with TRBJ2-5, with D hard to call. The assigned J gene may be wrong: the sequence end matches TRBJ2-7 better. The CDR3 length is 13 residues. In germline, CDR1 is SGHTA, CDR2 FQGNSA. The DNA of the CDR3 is TGTGCCAGCAGCCCGATTGCAGGTTACGAGCAGTACTTC. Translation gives CASSPIAGYEQYF.

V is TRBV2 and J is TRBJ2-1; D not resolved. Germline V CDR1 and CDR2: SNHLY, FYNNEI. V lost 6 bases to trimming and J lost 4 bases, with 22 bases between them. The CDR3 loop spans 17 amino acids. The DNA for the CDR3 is TGTGCCAGCAGCCTCGAGTTTGCCGCCGAGATATACAATGAGCAGTTCTTC. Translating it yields CASSLEFAAEIYNEQFF.

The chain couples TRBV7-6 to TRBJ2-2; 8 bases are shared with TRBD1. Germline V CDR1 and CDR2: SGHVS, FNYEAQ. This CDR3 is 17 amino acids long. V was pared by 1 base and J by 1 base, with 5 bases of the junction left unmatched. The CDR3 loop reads CASSLGGTGRNTGELFF. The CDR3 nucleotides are TGTGCCAGCAGCTTAGGAGGGACAGGCCGGAACACCGGGGAGCTGTTTTTT.

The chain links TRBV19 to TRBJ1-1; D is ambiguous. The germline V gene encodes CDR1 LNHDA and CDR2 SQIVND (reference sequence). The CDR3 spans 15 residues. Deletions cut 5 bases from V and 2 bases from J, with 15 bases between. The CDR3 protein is CASSLNFRSNTEAFF. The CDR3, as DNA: TGTGCCAGTAGTCTAAACTTCAGGAGTAACACTGAAGCTTTCTTT.

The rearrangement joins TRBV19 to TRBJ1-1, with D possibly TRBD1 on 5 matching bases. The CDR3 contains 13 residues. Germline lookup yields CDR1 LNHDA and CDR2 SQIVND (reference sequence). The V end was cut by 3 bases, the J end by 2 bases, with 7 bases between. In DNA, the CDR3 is TGTGCCAGTAGTATGACAGTTAACACTGAAGCTTTCTTT. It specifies CASSMTVNTEAFF. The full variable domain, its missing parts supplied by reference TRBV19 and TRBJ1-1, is DGGITQSPKYLFRKEGQNVTLSCEQNLNHDAMYWYRQDPGQGLRLIYYSQIVNDFQKGDIAEGYSVSREKKESFPLTVTSAQKNPTAFYLCASSMTVNTEAFFGQGTRLTVV.

In nucleotides, the CDR3 is TGTGCCATCAGTGGGAGTTTAGGACAGACTAGCACAGATACGCAGTATTTT. It encodes CAISGSLGQTSTDTQYF. The chain couples TRBV10-3 to TRBJ2-3, with D possibly being TRBD1 (6 bases). The V gene lost 4 bases and the J gene lost 0 bases, with 17 bases spanning the gap. CDR3 length: 17 residues. From germline, CDR1 is ENHRY and CDR2 SYGVKD.